This is a list of T cell receptor beta chains from one sample in a study of neurological immune-mediated disorders. TCRdb re-called the 5' RACE reads with MiXCR, one entry per CDR3 protein. The table includes 35,000 to 45,000 distinct CDR3 sequences, about 14% detected once. The sample was PBMCs. The receptors were gathered from a woman aged 50 to 60 with HTLV-1-associated myelopathy (HAM/TSP). Each CDR3 is given with its conserved first and last residue. Each record gives: V gene, clone size, D gene, J gene, CDR3 protein, CDR3 DNA. D genes are given only for firm matches. A clone size is listed for some rows: how often the clone was seen (once, few, many), or a class if it is expanded.

v_gene: TRBV6-2/TRBV6-3; abundance: many; d_gene: -; j_gene: TRBJ1-1; CDR3aa: CASRQGMEAFF; CDR3nt: TGTGCCAGCAGACAGGGCATGGAAGCTTTCTTT
v_gene: TRBV29-1; abundance: many; d_gene: TRBD1; j_gene: TRBJ1-2; CDR3aa: CSVEDARRQGGGYTF; CDR3nt: TGCAGCGTTGAAGATGCTAGGAGACAGGGAGGGGGCTACACCTTC
v_gene: TRBV27; abundance: many; d_gene: TRBD1; j_gene: TRBJ1-2; CDR3aa: CASSGTGNYGYTF; CDR3nt: TGTGCCAGCAGTGGGACAGGGAACTATGGCTACACCTTC
v_gene: TRBV12-3/TRBV12-4; abundance: many; d_gene: -; j_gene: TRBJ1-5; CDR3aa: CASRPSTGPWHF; CDR3nt: TGTGCCAGCAGGCCCTCGACAGGCCCCTGGCATTTT
v_gene: TRBV6-2/TRBV6-3; abundance: -; d_gene: -; j_gene: TRBJ1-5; CDR3aa: CARGGSNRPQHF; CDR3nt: TGTGCCAGAGGGGGAAGCAATCGGCCCCAGCATTTT
v_gene: TRBV7-2; abundance: many; d_gene: -; j_gene: TRBJ1-1; CDR3aa: CASSSETGFEAFF; CDR3nt: TGTGCCAGCAGCTCAGAAACAGGGTTTGAAGCTTTCTTT
v_gene: TRBV7-2; abundance: many; d_gene: TRBD1; j_gene: TRBJ2-1; CDR3aa: CASSLFPQGDNEQFF; CDR3nt: TGTGCCAGCAGCTTATTCCCACAGGGGGACAATGAGCAGTTCTTC
v_gene: TRBV6-2/TRBV6-3; abundance: -; d_gene: -; j_gene: TRBJ1-5; CDR3aa: CASSPALGDNQPQHF; CDR3nt: TGTGCCAGCAGTCCGGCTTTGGGGGACAATCAGCCCCAGCATTTT
v_gene: TRBV7-2; abundance: many; d_gene: TRBD1; j_gene: TRBJ2-7; CDR3aa: CASSYYRDRGVEQYF; CDR3nt: TGTGCCAGCAGCTACTACCGGGACAGGGGAGTTGAGCAGTACTTC
v_gene: TRBV21-1; abundance: many; d_gene: -; j_gene: TRBJ1-5; CDR3aa: CASSPRKITSYSNQPQHF; CDR3nt: TGTGCCAGCAGCCCCAGGAAGATAACGTCTTATAGCAATCAGCCCCAGCATTTT
v_gene: TRBV5-1; abundance: many; d_gene: TRBD1; j_gene: TRBJ1-1; CDR3aa: CASRGTGDTEAFF; CDR3nt: TGCGCCAGCAGGGGAACAGGGGACACTGAAGCTTTCTTT
v_gene: TRBV5-5; abundance: many; d_gene: -; j_gene: TRBJ1-5; CDR3aa: CASSLVGEQPQHF; CDR3nt: TGTGCCAGCAGCTTGGTGGGGGAGCAGCCCCAGCATTTT
v_gene: TRBV7-8; abundance: many; d_gene: TRBD1; j_gene: TRBJ1-6; CDR3aa: CASSPRDRRSSPLHF; CDR3nt: TGTGCCAGCAGCCCCCGGGACAGGCGGTCTTCACCCCTCCACTTT
v_gene: TRBV7-2; abundance: many; d_gene: -; j_gene: TRBJ1-2; CDR3aa: CASSSMRSTGLTF; CDR3nt: TGTGCCAGCAGCAGTATGCGGTCTACGGGCTTGACCTTC
v_gene: TRBV7-6; abundance: many; d_gene: -; j_gene: TRBJ2-7; CDR3aa: CASSLGGVNNEQYF; CDR3nt: TGTGCCAGCAGCTTAGGAGGGGTGAACAACGAGCAGTACTTC
v_gene: TRBV3-1; abundance: many; d_gene: TRBD1; j_gene: TRBJ2-5; CDR3aa: CASSLLQGAVQETQYF; CDR3nt: TGTGCCAGCAGCCTCTTGCAGGGGGCCGTTCAAGAGACCCAGTACTTC
v_gene: TRBV7-9; abundance: medium-sized; d_gene: -; j_gene: TRBJ1-1; CDR3aa: CASSPGRVPDTEAFF; CDR3nt: TGTGCCAGCAGTCCGGGACGGGTCCCTGACACTGAAGCTTTCTTT
v_gene: TRBV6-5; abundance: many; d_gene: -; j_gene: TRBJ2-2; CDR3aa: CASSYSGFEVGAGELFF; CDR3nt: TGTGCCAGCAGTTACTCGGGATTCGAGGTCGGGGCCGGGGAGCTGTTTTTT
v_gene: TRBV4-3; abundance: medium-sized; d_gene: -; j_gene: TRBJ2-1; CDR3aa: CASSQDHRQPFNEQFF; CDR3nt: TGCGCCAGCAGCCAAGATCATCGACAGCCTTTCAATGAGCAGTTCTTC
v_gene: TRBV3-1; abundance: medium-sized; d_gene: TRBD2; j_gene: TRBJ2-1; CDR3aa: CASSHREGEEFF; CDR3nt: TGTGCCAGCAGCCATCGGGAGGGCGAGGAGTTCTTC
v_gene: TRBV5-5; abundance: many; d_gene: -; j_gene: TRBJ1-2; CDR3aa: CASSLAQSNYGYTF; CDR3nt: TGTGCCAGCAGCTTAGCCCAGTCGAACTATGGCTACACCTTC
v_gene: TRBV12-3/TRBV12-4; abundance: many; d_gene: TRBD2; j_gene: TRBJ2-3; CDR3aa: CASTTGLGVDTQYF; CDR3nt: TGTGCCAGCACTACCGGACTAGGTGTAGATACGCAGTATTTT
v_gene: TRBV24-1; abundance: many; d_gene: TRBD1; j_gene: TRBJ2-7; CDR3aa: CATSEGQGVQEQQYF; CDR3nt: TGTGCCACCAGTGAAGGACAGGGGGTCCAGGAGCAGCAGTACTTC
v_gene: TRBV11-2; abundance: many; d_gene: TRBD1; j_gene: TRBJ1-1; CDR3aa: CASRGRTGWAFF; CDR3nt: TGTGCCAGCCGCGGGCGGACAGGGTGGGCTTTCTTT
v_gene: TRBV7-2; abundance: many; d_gene: TRBD1; j_gene: TRBJ1-1; CDR3aa: CASSFFIQGADTEAFF; CDR3nt: TGTGCCAGCAGCTTCTTTATACAGGGGGCGGACACTGAAGCTTTCTTT
v_gene: TRBV29-1; abundance: -; d_gene: -; j_gene: TRBJ1-1; CDR3aa: CSGGEVQRGTEDFF; CDR3nt: TGCAGCGGGGGGGAAGTACAGCGGGGCACTGAAGATTTCTTT
v_gene: TRBV20-1; abundance: few; d_gene: TRBD2; j_gene: TRBJ2-1; CDR3aa: CSARGLGLAGGPSSYNEQFF; CDR3nt: TGCAGTGCTAGAGGATTGGGACTAGCGGGGGGGCCCAGCTCCTACAATGAGCAGTTCTTC